This TCR beta chain was profiled in a study of OX40 agonist ivuxolimab in advanced cancers. At the level of the study: Patients undergoing dose escalation presented with hepatocellular carcinoma, melanoma, renal cell or head and neck cancer. Findings and caveats of the study: Expanded peripheral T cells had an undetermined antigen specificity.

Trimming took 0 bases from V and 3 from J, leaving 11 bases between them. The CDR3 is 15 amino acids. Germline V gene data show CDR1 as SGHVT and CDR2 as SQSDAQ. About this clone itself: Its cognate antigen is unknown.

Libraries were prepared by immunoSEQ multiplex PCR; TCRdb keeps only in-frame clonotypes and omits some of them. Altogether nearly 50,000 clones are present, about 88% being singletons, with the ten largest covering less than 0.75%. This sample comprised CD4+ or CD8+ T cells sorted from blood, obtained in a trial of the OX40 agonist ivuxolimab. V gene TRBV7-4 combines with J gene TRBJ2-5, with a tentative D call TRBD2 (5 bases). The TCR sequence derives from an adult with an advanced solid tumor such as melanoma, head and neck, liver or kidney cancer. The CDR3 sequence is CASSLARLAKETQYF. The DNA for the CDR3 is TGTGCCAGCAGCTTAGCTCGGCTAGCAAAAGAGACCCAGTACTTC.